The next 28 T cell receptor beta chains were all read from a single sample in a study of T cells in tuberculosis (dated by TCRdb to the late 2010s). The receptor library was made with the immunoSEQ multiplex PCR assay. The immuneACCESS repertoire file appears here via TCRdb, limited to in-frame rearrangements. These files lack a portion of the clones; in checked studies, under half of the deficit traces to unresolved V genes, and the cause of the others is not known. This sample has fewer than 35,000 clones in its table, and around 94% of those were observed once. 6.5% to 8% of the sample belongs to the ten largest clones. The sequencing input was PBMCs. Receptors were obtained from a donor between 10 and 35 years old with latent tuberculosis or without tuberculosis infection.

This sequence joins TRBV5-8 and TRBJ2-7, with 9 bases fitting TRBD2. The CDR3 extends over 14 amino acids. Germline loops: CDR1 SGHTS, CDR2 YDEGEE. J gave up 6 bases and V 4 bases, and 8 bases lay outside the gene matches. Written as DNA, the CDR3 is TGTGCCAGCAGCCGGAGGCGGGAGGGTCTCGAGCAGTACTTC. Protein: CASSRRREGLEQYF.

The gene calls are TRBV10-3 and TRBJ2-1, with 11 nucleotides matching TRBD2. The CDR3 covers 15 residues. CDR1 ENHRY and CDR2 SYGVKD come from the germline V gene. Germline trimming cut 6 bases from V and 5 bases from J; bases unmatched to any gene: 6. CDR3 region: CAISWTSGFNNEQFF. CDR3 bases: TGTGCCATCAGCTGGACTAGCGGGTTCAACAATGAGCAGTTCTTC.

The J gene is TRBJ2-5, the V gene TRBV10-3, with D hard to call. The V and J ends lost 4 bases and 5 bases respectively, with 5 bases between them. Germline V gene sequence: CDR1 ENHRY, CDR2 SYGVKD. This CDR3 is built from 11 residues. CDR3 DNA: TGTGCCATCAGTGTAGAGGAGACCCAGTACTTC. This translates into CAISVEETQYF.

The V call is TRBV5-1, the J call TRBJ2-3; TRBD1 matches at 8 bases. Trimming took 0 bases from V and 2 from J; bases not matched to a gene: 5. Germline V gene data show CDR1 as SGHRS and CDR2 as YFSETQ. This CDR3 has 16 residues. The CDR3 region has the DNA TGCGCCAGCAGCTTGGACAGGGGGACAGACACAGATACGCAGTATTTT. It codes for CASSLDRGTDTDTQYF.

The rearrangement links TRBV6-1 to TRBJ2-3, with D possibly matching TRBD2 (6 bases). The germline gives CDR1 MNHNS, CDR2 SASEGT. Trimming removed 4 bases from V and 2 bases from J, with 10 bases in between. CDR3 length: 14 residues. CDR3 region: CASSVRDFTDTQYF. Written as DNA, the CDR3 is TGTGCCAGCAGTGTCCGGGACTTCACAGATACGCAGTATTTT.

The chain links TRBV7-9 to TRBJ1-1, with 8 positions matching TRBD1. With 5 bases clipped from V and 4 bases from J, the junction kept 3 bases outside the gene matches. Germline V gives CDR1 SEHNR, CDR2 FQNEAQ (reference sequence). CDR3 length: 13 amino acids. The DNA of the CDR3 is TGTGCCAGCAGCCTGACAGGGGTCACTGAAGCTTTCTTT. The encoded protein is CASSLTGVTEAFF.

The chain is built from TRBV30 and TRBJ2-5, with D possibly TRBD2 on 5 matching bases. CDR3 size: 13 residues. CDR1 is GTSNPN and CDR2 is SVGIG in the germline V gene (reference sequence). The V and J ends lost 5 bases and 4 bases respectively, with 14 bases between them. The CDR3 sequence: CAWGVLVTETQYF. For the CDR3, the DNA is TGTGCCTGGGGGGTACTAGTTACAGAGACCCAGTACTTC.

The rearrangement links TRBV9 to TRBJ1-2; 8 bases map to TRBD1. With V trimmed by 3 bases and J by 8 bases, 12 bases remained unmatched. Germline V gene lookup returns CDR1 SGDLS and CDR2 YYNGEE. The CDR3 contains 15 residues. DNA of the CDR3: TGTGCCAGCAGCGGAGGACCGACAGGGGCTCGGGGCTACACCTTC. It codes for CASSGGPTGARGYTF.

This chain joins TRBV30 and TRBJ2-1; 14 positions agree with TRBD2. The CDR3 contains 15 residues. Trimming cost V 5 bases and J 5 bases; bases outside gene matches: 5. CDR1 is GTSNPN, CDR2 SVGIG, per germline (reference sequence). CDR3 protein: CAWFPGLAGDNEQFF. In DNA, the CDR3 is TGTGCCTGGTTCCCGGGACTAGCGGGAGACAATGAGCAGTTCTTC. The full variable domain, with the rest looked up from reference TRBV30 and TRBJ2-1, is SQTIHQWPATLVQPVGSPLSLECTVEGTSNPNLYWYRQAAGRGLQLLFYSVGIGQISSEVPQNLSASRPQDRQFILSSKKLLLSDSGFYLCAWFPGLAGDNEQFFGPGTRLTVL.

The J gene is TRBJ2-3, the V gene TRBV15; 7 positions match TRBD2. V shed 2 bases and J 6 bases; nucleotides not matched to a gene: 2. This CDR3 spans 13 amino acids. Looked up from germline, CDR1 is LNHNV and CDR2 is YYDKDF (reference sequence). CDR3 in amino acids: CATSRPGGDTQYF. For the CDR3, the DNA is TGTGCCACCAGCAGACCCGGGGGGGATACGCAGTATTTT.

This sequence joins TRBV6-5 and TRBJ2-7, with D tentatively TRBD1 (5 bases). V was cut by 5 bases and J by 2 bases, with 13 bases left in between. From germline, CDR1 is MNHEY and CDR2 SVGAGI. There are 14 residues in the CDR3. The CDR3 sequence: CASSQSTGTYEQYF. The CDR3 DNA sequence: TGTGCCAGCAGTCAATCAACAGGAACCTACGAGCAGTACTTC.

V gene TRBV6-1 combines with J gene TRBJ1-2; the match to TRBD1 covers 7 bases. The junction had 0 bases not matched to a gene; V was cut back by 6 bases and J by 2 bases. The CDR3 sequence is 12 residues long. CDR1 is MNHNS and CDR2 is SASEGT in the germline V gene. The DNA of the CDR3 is TGTGCCAGCAGGACAGGGAACTATGGCTACACCTTC. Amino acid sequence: CASRTGNYGYTF.

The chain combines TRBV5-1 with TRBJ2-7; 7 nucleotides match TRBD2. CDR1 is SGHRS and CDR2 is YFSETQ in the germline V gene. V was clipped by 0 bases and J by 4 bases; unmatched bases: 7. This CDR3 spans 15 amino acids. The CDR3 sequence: CASSLGGAGMYEQYF. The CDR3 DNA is TGCGCCAGCAGCTTGGGGGGAGCGGGAATGTACGAGCAGTACTTC. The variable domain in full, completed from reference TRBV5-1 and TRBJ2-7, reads KAGVTQTPRYLIKTRGQQVTLSCSPISGHRSVSWYQQTPGQGLQFLFEYFSETQRNKGNFPGRFSGRQFSNSRSEMNVSTLELGDSALYLCASSLGGAGMYEQYFGPGTRLTVT.

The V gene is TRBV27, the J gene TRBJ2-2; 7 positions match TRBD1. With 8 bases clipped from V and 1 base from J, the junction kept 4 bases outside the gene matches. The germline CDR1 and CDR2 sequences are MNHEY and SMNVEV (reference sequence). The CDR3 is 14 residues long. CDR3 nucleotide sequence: TGTGCCAGCTTGGGACAGAGGAACACCGGGGAGCTGTTTTTT. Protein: CASLGQRNTGELFF.

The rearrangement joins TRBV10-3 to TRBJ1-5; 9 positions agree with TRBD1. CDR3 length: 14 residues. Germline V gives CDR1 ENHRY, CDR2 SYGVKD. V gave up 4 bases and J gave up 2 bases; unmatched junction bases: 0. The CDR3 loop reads CAISGQGGNQPQHF. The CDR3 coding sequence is TGTGCCATCAGTGGACAGGGGGGCAATCAGCCCCAGCATTTT.

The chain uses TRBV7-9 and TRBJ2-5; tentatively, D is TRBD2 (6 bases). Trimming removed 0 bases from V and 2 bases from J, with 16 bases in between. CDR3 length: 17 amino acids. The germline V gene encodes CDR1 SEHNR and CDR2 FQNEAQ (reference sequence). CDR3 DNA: TGTGCCAGCAGCTTAGCGCGGGGTCCGGGCCCGCAAGAGACCCAGTACTTC. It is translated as CASSLARGPGPQETQYF.

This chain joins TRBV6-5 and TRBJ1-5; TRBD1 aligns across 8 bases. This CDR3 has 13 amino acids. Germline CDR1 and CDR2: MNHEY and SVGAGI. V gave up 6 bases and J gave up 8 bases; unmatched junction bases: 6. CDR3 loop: CASSRGLSKPQHF. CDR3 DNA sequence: TGTGCCAGCAGCAGGGGGCTTAGCAAGCCCCAGCATTTT.

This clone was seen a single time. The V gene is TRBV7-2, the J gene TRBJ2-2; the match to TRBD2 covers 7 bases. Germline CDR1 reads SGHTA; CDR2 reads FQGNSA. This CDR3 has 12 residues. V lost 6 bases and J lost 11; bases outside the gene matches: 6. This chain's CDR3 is CASRLAGLELFF. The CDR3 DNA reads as TGTGCCAGCAGGTTGGCGGGACTAGAGCTGTTTTTT. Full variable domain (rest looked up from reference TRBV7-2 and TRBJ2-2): GAGVSQSPSNKVTEKGKDVELRCDPISGHTALYWYRQSLGQGLEFLIYFQGNSAPDKSGLPSDRFSAERTGGSVSTLTIQRTQQEDSAVYLCASRLAGLELFFGEGSRLTVL.

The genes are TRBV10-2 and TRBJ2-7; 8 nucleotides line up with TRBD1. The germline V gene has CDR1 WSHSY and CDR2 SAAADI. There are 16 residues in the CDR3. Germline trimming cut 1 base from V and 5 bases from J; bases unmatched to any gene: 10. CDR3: CASSEYQGAPRDEQYF. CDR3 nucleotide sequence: TGCGCCAGCAGTGAGTACCAGGGGGCCCCAAGGGACGAGCAGTACTTC.

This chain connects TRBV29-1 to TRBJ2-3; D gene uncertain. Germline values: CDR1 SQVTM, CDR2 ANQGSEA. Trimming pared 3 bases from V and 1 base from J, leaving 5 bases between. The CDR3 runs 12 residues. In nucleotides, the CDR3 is TGCAGCGTTGATGCGGGCACAGATACGCAGTATTTT. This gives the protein CSVDAGTDTQYF.

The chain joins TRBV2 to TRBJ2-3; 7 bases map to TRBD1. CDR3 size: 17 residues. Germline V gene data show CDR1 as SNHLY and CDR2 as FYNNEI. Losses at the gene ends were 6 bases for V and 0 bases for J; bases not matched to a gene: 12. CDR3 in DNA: TGTGCCAGCAGGTTCCCCAGACAGGGACCCAGCACAGATACGCAGTATTTT. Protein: CASRFPRQGPSTDTQYF.

CDR3 residues: CASSIGSGPQHF. For the CDR3, the DNA is TGTGCCAGTAGTATAGGTAGCGGGCCCCAGCATTTT. The genes are TRBV19 and TRBJ1-5; the D is unclear. The CDR3 has 12 residues. CDR1 and CDR2 (germline): LNHDA, SQIVND (reference sequence). The V gene lost 1 base and the J gene lost 9 bases, with 7 bases spanning the gap.

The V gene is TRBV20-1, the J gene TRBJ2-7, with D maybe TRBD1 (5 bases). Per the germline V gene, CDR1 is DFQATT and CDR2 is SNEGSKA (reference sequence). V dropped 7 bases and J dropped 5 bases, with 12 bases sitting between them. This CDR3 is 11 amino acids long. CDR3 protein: CSVNRLHEQYF. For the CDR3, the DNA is TGCAGTGTGAACAGGTTGCACGAGCAGTACTTC.

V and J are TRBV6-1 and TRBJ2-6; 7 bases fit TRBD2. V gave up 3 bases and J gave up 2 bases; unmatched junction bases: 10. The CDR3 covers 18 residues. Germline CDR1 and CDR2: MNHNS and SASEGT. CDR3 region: CASSDWGGYIAGANVLTF. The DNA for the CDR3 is TGTGCCAGCAGTGATTGGGGGGGGTATATTGCTGGGGCCAACGTCCTGACTTTC.

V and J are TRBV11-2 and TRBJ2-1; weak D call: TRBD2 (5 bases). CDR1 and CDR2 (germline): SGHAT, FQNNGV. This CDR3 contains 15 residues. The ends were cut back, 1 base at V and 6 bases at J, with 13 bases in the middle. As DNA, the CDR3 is TGTGCCAGCAGCTTAGCAGCGGACTCAGCCAATGAGCAGTTCTTC. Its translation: CASSLAADSANEQFF.

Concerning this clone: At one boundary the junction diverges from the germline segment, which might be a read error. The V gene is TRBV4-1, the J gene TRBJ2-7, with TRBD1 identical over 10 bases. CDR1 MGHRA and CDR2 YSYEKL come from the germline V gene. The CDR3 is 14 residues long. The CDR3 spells CVSSPGQGTYEQYF. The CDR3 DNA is TGCGTCAGCAGCCCGGGACAGGGGACATACGAGCAGTACTTC.

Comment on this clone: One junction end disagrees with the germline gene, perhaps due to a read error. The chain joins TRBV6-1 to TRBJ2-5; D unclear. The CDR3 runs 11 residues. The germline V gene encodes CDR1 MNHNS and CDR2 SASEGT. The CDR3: CASSVDLSSDF. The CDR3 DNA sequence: TGTGCCAGCAGTGTTGATCTGTCCTCGGACTTC.

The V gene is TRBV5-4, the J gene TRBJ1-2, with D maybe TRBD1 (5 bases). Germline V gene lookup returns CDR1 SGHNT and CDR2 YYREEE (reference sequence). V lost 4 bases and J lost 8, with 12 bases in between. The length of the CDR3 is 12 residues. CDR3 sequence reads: CASSPGLGGYTF. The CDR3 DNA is TGTGCCAGCAGCCCAGGGCTCGGAGGCTACACCTTC. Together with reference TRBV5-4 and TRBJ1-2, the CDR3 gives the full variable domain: ETGVTQSPTHLIKTRGQQVTLRCSSQSGHNTVSWYQQALGQGPQFIFQYYREEENGRGNFPPRFSGLQFPNYSSELNVNALELDDSALYLCASSPGLGGYTFGSGTRLTVV.